The 8 T cell receptor beta chains below come from one sample, sequenced in a study of CD8+ T cells in alopecia areata (dated by TCRdb to between 2017 and 2018). Libraries were constructed by the immunoSEQ multiplex PCR assay. To provide template for TCR sequencing, every sample had RNA extracted and reverse transcribed into cDNA. The immuneACCESS repertoire file appears here via TCRdb, limited to in-frame rearrangements. These files lack a portion of the clones; in checked studies, under half of the deficit traces to unresolved V genes, and the cause of the others is not known. In all, the sample holds fewer than 150,000 clones, and 50% to 75% of those were seen once. About 31% of the sample goes to the ten largest clones. The sample's time point label is to be understood as: four to five weeks on oral tofacitinib. The sample's treatment or condition label, decoded: oral pan-JAK inhibitor, 5-10 mg twice daily.

The sample consisted of CD8+ T cells sorted from blood, taken at week 4, from a patient treated with tofacitinib. All receptors derive from a human donor with alopecia areata.

In this sample, this clone turned up a few times. The chain employs TRBV29-1 and TRBJ2-7, with TRBD2 matching 10 bases. The V and J ends lost 5 bases and 3 bases, in that order; junction bases with no gene match: 7. The germline CDR1 and CDR2 sequences are SQVTM and ANQGSEA. The CDR3 totals 14 residues. The CDR3 nucleotides are TGCAGCGTTCTTGGTAGCGGGGGGTTCTACGAGCAGTACTTC. Amino acid sequence: CSVLGSGGFYEQYF.

This clone has more than one count but fewer than ten. The V and J genes are TRBV27 and TRBJ2-3; TRBD1 matches at 7 bases. Trimming took 5 bases from V and 6 from J; bases not matched to a gene: 14. CDR1 MNHEY and CDR2 SMNVEV come from the germline V gene (reference sequence). The CDR3 totals 16 residues. CDR3 in DNA: TGTGCCAGCAGTCCATCGAGGGGGCCAAGCCCCGATACGCAGTATTTT. Amino acid sequence: CASSPSRGPSPDTQYF.

This chain joins TRBV29-1 and TRBJ1-2; D possibly corresponds to TRBD1 (6 bases). From germline, CDR1 is SQVTM and CDR2 ANQGSEA. With 6 bases removed from V and 4 bases from J, the gap between germline ends came to 15 bases. The CDR3 loop spans 13 amino acids. The CDR3 protein is CSVPGTFGYGYTF. The CDR3 bases are TGCAGCGTCCCTGGGACATTTGGCTATGGCTACACCTTC.

This chain joins TRBV13 and TRBJ2-7; D possibly corresponds to TRBD2 (6 bases). The CDR3 spans 15 residues. CDR1 PRHDT and CDR2 FYEKMQ come from the germline V gene (reference sequence). Trimming pared 0 bases from V and 1 base from J, leaving 10 bases between. CDR3 residues: CASSLGGGGSYEQYF. The DNA for the CDR3 is TGTGCCAGCAGCTTAGGAGGAGGAGGGTCCTACGAGCAGTACTTC.

The chain joins TRBV7-9 to TRBJ2-3; no clear D gene. The CDR3 loop spans 12 amino acids. V lost 4 bases and J 6 bases, leaving 8 bases between the germline ends. The germline V gene encodes CDR1 SEHNR and CDR2 FQNEAQ (reference sequence). The CDR3 reads CASSSPQDTQYF. The CDR3 nucleotides read TGTGCCAGCAGCTCCCCTCAGGATACGCAGTATTTT.

The chain uses TRBV4-1 and TRBJ1-5; possible D gene TRBD1, 5 bases. Germline V gene sequence: CDR1 MGHRA, CDR2 YSYEKL. This CDR3 has 13 amino acids. V was trimmed by 3 bases and J by 5 bases, leaving 8 bases between them. CDR3 bases: TGCGCCAGCAGCCATGGGGCGGATCAGCCCCAGCATTTT. This codes for CASSHGADQPQHF.

This clone appeared once. The gene calls are TRBV14 and TRBJ2-7; D possibly corresponds to TRBD2 (5 bases). Deletions cut 3 bases from V and 5 bases from J, with 8 bases between. The CDR3 is 12 amino acids. Germline V lookup: CDR1 SGHDN, CDR2 FVKESK. The CDR3 is CASSQYGNEQYF. DNA for the CDR3: TGTGCCAGCAGCCAGTACGGGAACGAGCAGTACTTC.

Of note for this clone: Other nucleotide sequences from this sample produce the same CDR3. V is TRBV9 and J is TRBJ1-1; 8 bases are shared with TRBD1. V lost 0 bases to trimming and J lost 4 bases; unmatched junction nucleotides: 5. The CDR3 runs 15 residues. Germline V gene lookup returns CDR1 SGDLS and CDR2 YYNGEE. The CDR3 loop is CASSVDRGGGTEAFF. The CDR3, as DNA: TGTGCCAGCAGCGTAGACAGGGGGGGAGGCACTGAAGCTTTCTTT.